This is a list of T cell receptor beta chains from one sample in a study of OX40 agonist ivuxolimab in advanced cancers. Clones were read by immunoSEQ multiplex PCR, and TCRdb kept only the in-frame ones, dropping some. This sample carries tens of thousands of clones, roughly 91% of them seen once, and the ten largest clones take about 0.29%. Here the sequenced sample was CD4+ or CD8+ T cells sorted from blood, taken in a trial of the OX40 agonist ivuxolimab. These receptors were taken from an adult with an advanced solid tumor such as melanoma, head and neck, liver or kidney cancer. CDR3s include the opening cysteine and the closing phenylalanine or tryptophan. The D gene is left open where the match is weak. Clone size is stated in some rows and not others, as once, few, many or a class when expanded.

CDR3 protein: CASNLALAGGSHTQYF
CDR3 DNA: TGTGCCAGCAACCTGGCCTTAGCGGGGGGATCCCATACGCAGTATTTT
J gene: TRBJ2-3
V gene: TRBV2
D gene: TRBD2
clone size: -

CDR3 protein: CSVGGARVEQFF
CDR3 DNA: TGCAGCGTGGGGGGGGCCAGGGTTGAGCAGTTCTTC
J gene: TRBJ2-1
V gene: TRBV29-1
D gene: -
clone size: -

CDR3 protein: CASYRGTNEKLFF
CDR3 DNA: TGTGCCAGCTACAGGGGGACTAATGAAAAACTGTTTTTT
J gene: TRBJ1-4
V gene: TRBV18
D gene: TRBD1
clone size: -

CDR3 protein: CASSPTGNSYNSPLHF
CDR3 DNA: TGTGCCAGCAGCCCGACAGGGAACTCCTATAATTCACCCCTCCACTTT
J gene: TRBJ1-6
V gene: TRBV5-4
D gene: TRBD1
clone size: -

CDR3 protein: CASSFRVPVGETQYF
CDR3 DNA: TGTGCCAGCAGCTTCCGGGTTCCGGTCGGCGAGACCCAGTACTTC
J gene: TRBJ2-5
V gene: TRBV5-6
D gene: -
clone size: -

CDR3 protein: CASSLNSPTHGYTF
CDR3 DNA: TGCGCCAGCAGCTTGAACTCTCCGACCCATGGCTACACCTTC
J gene: TRBJ1-2
V gene: TRBV5-1
D gene: -
clone size: -

CDR3 protein: CASSLGRGGLTSYEQYF
CDR3 DNA: TGTGCCAGCAGCTTAGGGCGGGGGGGCCTGACCTCCTACGAGCAGTACTTC
J gene: TRBJ2-7
V gene: TRBV5-4
D gene: TRBD2
clone size: -

CDR3 protein: CASSRTSRFAGELFF
CDR3 DNA: TGTGCCAGCAGCCGGACTAGCAGGTTCGCCGGGGAGCTGTTTTTT
J gene: TRBJ2-2
V gene: TRBV14
D gene: TRBD2
clone size: -

CDR3 protein: CASSRGDMNTEAFF
CDR3 DNA: TGTGCCAGCAGTCGTGGAGATATGAACACTGAAGCTTTCTTT
J gene: TRBJ1-1
V gene: TRBV6-1
D gene: -
clone size: -

CDR3 protein: CASSEVPESGELFF
CDR3 DNA: TGTGCCAGCAGTGAAGTTCCCGAATCCGGGGAGCTGTTTTTT
J gene: TRBJ2-2
V gene: TRBV6-1
D gene: -
clone size: -

CDR3 protein: CASSIPGTGHGYTF
CDR3 DNA: TGTGCCAGTAGTATTCCCGGGACAGGGCATGGCTACACCTTC
J gene: TRBJ1-2
V gene: TRBV19
D gene: TRBD1
clone size: -

CDR3 protein: CASSQGGVNTEAFF
CDR3 DNA: TGTGCCAGCAGCCAAGGAGGGGTTAACACTGAAGCTTTCTTT
J gene: TRBJ1-1
V gene: TRBV4-2
D gene: -
clone size: -

CDR3 protein: CASSLNYEQYF
CDR3 DNA: TGTGCCAGCAGCCTGAACTACGAGCAGTACTTC
J gene: TRBJ2-7
V gene: TRBV6-6
D gene: -
clone size: -

CDR3 protein: CASSLPDFPRSPLHF
CDR3 DNA: TGTGCCAGCAGCCTCCCCGATTTTCCGCGTTCACCCCTCCACTTT
J gene: TRBJ1-6
V gene: TRBV7-9
D gene: -
clone size: few

CDR3 protein: CASSRLTGSGGHYEQYF
CDR3 DNA: TGTGCCAGCAGCCGCCTCACGGGGAGCGGGGGTCATTACGAGCAGTACTTC
J gene: TRBJ2-7
V gene: TRBV14
D gene: TRBD2
clone size: -

CDR3 protein: CASSDRGLAGGRETQYF
CDR3 DNA: TGCGCCAGCAGTGATCGCGGACTAGCGGGGGGCAGGGAGACCCAGTACTTC
J gene: TRBJ2-5
V gene: TRBV10-1
D gene: TRBD2
clone size: -

CDR3 protein: CASSHAVTLDTSKNIQYF
CDR3 DNA: TGTGCCAGCAGCCATGCGGTGACTTTGGATACTAGCAAAAACATTCAGTACTTC
J gene: TRBJ2-4
V gene: TRBV5-5
D gene: -
clone size: -

CDR3 protein: CASSQEGFKGYTF
CDR3 DNA: TGCGCCAGCAGCCAAGAGGGTTTCAAGGGCTACACCTTC
J gene: TRBJ1-2
V gene: TRBV4-1
D gene: -
clone size: -

CDR3 protein: CASSKRDTQETQYF
CDR3 DNA: TGTGCCAGTAGCAAAAGGGACACACAAGAGACCCAGTACTTC
J gene: TRBJ2-5
V gene: TRBV19
D gene: -
clone size: -

CDR3 protein: CASSLWAKSGEKLFF
CDR3 DNA: TGTGCCAGCAGCTTATGGGCGAAGAGCGGTGAAAAACTGTTTTTT
J gene: TRBJ1-4
V gene: TRBV13
D gene: -
clone size: -

CDR3 protein: CASSVRFGDTEAFF
CDR3 DNA: TGTGCCAGCAGTGTTCGGTTTGGCGACACTGAAGCTTTCTTT
J gene: TRBJ1-1
V gene: TRBV2
D gene: -
clone size: -

CDR3 protein: CASIPLEGGYGYTF
CDR3 DNA: TGTGCCAGCATCCCCCTGGAGGGCGGCTATGGCTACACCTTC
J gene: TRBJ1-2
V gene: TRBV9
D gene: -
clone size: -

CDR3 protein: CASSPQGDRELFF
CDR3 DNA: TGTGCCAGCTCACCACAGGGGGATCGGGAGCTGTTTTTT
J gene: TRBJ2-2
V gene: TRBV18
D gene: -
clone size: -

CDR3 protein: CASSFNRDEKLFF
CDR3 DNA: TGTGCCAGCTCTTTCAACAGGGATGAAAAACTGTTTTTT
J gene: TRBJ1-4
V gene: TRBV18
D gene: -
clone size: -

CDR3 protein: CASRSGAQSRSTEAFF
CDR3 DNA: TGTGCCAGCAGATCGGGGGCCCAAAGCCGAAGCACTGAAGCTTTCTTT
J gene: TRBJ1-1
V gene: TRBV5-4
D gene: -
clone size: -

CDR3 protein: CASSQQANQPQHF
CDR3 DNA: TGTGCCAGCAGCCAGCAGGCTAATCAGCCCCAGCATTTT
J gene: TRBJ1-5
V gene: TRBV6-6
D gene: -
clone size: -

CDR3 protein: CASSQLSGFSSYEQYF
CDR3 DNA: TGCGCCAGCAGCCAATTAAGCGGGTTTAGCTCCTACGAGCAGTACTTC
J gene: TRBJ2-7
V gene: TRBV4-1
D gene: -
clone size: once

CDR3 protein: CASSLGGGVGRVLSYTF
CDR3 DNA: TGTGCCAGCAGCTTAGGAGGCGGAGTGGGCAGGGTATTGAGCTACACCTTC
J gene: TRBJ1-2
V gene: TRBV7-2
D gene: -
clone size: -

CDR3 protein: CASSEESFATNEKLFF
CDR3 DNA: TGTGCCAGCAGCGAGGAGTCTTTTGCAACTAATGAAAAACTGTTTTTT
J gene: TRBJ1-4
V gene: TRBV9
D gene: -
clone size: -

CDR3 protein: CASSTGQGLIYYGYTF
CDR3 DNA: TGTGCCAGCAGCACTGGACAGGGGCTCATTTATTATGGCTACACCTTC
J gene: TRBJ1-2
V gene: TRBV7-9
D gene: TRBD1
clone size: -

CDR3 protein: CASSDSNLNTQYF
CDR3 DNA: TGTGCCAGCAGTGACTCGAACCTTAATACGCAGTATTTT
J gene: TRBJ2-3
V gene: TRBV6-4
D gene: -
clone size: -

CDR3 protein: CASSLRDNYEQYF
CDR3 DNA: TGCGCCAGCAGCCTACGGGACAACTACGAGCAGTACTTC
J gene: TRBJ2-7
V gene: TRBV4-1
D gene: -
clone size: few

CDR3 protein: CAWRETSQTQYF
CDR3 DNA: TGTGCCTGGAGAGAAACTAGCCAGACCCAGTACTTC
J gene: TRBJ2-5
V gene: TRBV30
D gene: -
clone size: once

CDR3 protein: CASSAFSGGPGELFF
CDR3 DNA: TGTGCCAGCAGCGCCTTTTCGGGGGGCCCCGGGGAGCTGTTTTTT
J gene: TRBJ2-2
V gene: TRBV9
D gene: -
clone size: once

CDR3 protein: CASSWGGNSPLHF
CDR3 DNA: TGTGCCAGCAGCTGGGGGGGTAATTCACCCCTCCACTTT
J gene: TRBJ1-6
V gene: TRBV5-8
D gene: -
clone size: few

CDR3 protein: CASSLDRGIASTRGEQYF
CDR3 DNA: TGTGCCAGCAGCCTGGACAGGGGTATAGCCTCGACGCGAGGGGAGCAGTACTTC
J gene: TRBJ2-7
V gene: TRBV5-8
D gene: TRBD1
clone size: -

CDR3 protein: CASSLAAANTEAFF
CDR3 DNA: TGTGCCAGCAGCTTAGCTGCGGCGAACACTGAAGCTTTCTTT
J gene: TRBJ1-1
V gene: TRBV7-9
D gene: -
clone size: -

CDR3 protein: CASRLYLSSYNEQFF
CDR3 DNA: TGTGCCAGCAGACTGTATCTTAGCTCCTACAATGAGCAGTTCTTC
J gene: TRBJ2-1
V gene: TRBV6-5
D gene: -
clone size: -

CDR3 protein: CASSPATVGLEYGYTF
CDR3 DNA: TGCGCCAGCAGCCCCGCGACAGTGGGGCTTGAGTATGGCTACACCTTC
J gene: TRBJ1-2
V gene: TRBV4-3
D gene: -
clone size: -

CDR3 protein: CASSLYHPGRGSIEQFF
CDR3 DNA: TGTGCCAGCAGCTTATACCACCCCGGCAGGGGGTCAATTGAGCAGTTCTTC
J gene: TRBJ2-1
V gene: TRBV7-2
D gene: TRBD1
clone size: -

CDR3 protein: CASSRTGDNQPQHF
CDR3 DNA: TGTGCCAGCAGCCGGACAGGGGACAATCAGCCCCAGCATTTT
J gene: TRBJ1-5
V gene: TRBV5-4
D gene: TRBD1
clone size: -

CDR3 protein: CASSLRGDGANVLTF
CDR3 DNA: TGTGCCAGCAGCCTCAGGGGAGATGGGGCCAACGTCCTGACTTTC
J gene: TRBJ2-6
V gene: TRBV7-9
D gene: -
clone size: -

CDR3 protein: CASSRGIGDSYEQYF
CDR3 DNA: TGTGCCAGTAGTAGAGGGATCGGAGACTCCTACGAGCAGTACTTC
J gene: TRBJ2-7
V gene: TRBV19
D gene: -
clone size: -

CDR3 protein: CASSPPRRGSSNTEAFF
CDR3 DNA: TGTGCCAGCAGCCCGCCAAGGAGGGGATCGTCGAACACTGAAGCTTTCTTT
J gene: TRBJ1-1
V gene: TRBV5-4
D gene: -
clone size: few

CDR3 protein: CASSLGAGAGGFREQYF
CDR3 DNA: TGTGCCAGCAGCTTAGGGGCTGGAGCGGGGGGGTTTCGGGAGCAGTACTTC
J gene: TRBJ2-7
V gene: TRBV7-8
D gene: TRBD2
clone size: -

CDR3 protein: CASSQGGDSGNTIYF
CDR3 DNA: TGTGCCAGCAGCCAAGGTGGGGACTCTGGAAACACCATATATTTT
J gene: TRBJ1-3
V gene: TRBV4-2
D gene: -
clone size: -

CDR3 protein: CASSGRGDNYGYTF
CDR3 DNA: TGTGCCAGCAGCGGCCGCGGGGACAACTATGGCTACACCTTC
J gene: TRBJ1-2
V gene: TRBV9
D gene: -
clone size: -

CDR3 protein: CASSLGYEQFF
CDR3 DNA: TGTGCCAGCAGCTTAGGGTACGAGCAGTTCTTC
J gene: TRBJ2-1
V gene: TRBV11-3
D gene: -
clone size: few

CDR3 protein: CASSYSATHLGQPQHF
CDR3 DNA: TGTGCCAGCAGTTACTCCGCCACACACTTAGGTCAGCCCCAGCATTTT
J gene: TRBJ1-5
V gene: TRBV6-5
D gene: -
clone size: -

CDR3 protein: CASSQAGGPAGSGNTIYF
CDR3 DNA: TGTGCCAGCAGCCAAGCGGGAGGGCCCGCAGGCTCTGGAAACACCATATATTTT
J gene: TRBJ1-3
V gene: TRBV4-2
D gene: -
clone size: -

CDR3 protein: CASIFVGGDGNTIYF
CDR3 DNA: TGTGCCAGCATCTTCGTGGGGGGTGACGGAAACACCATATATTTT
J gene: TRBJ1-3
V gene: TRBV2
D gene: -
clone size: -

CDR3 protein: CSVAQGTGTRYGYTF
CDR3 DNA: TGCAGCGTCGCACAAGGAACAGGGACTCGGTATGGCTACACCTTC
J gene: TRBJ1-2
V gene: TRBV29-1
D gene: -
clone size: few

CDR3 protein: CASSLLGGVTGELFF
CDR3 DNA: TGTGCCAGTAGTTTATTAGGGGGGGTCACCGGGGAGCTGTTTTTT
J gene: TRBJ2-2
V gene: TRBV19
D gene: -
clone size: -

CDR3 protein: CASSEGDGYTF
CDR3 DNA: TGCGCCAGCAGTGAGGGGGATGGCTACACCTTC
J gene: TRBJ1-2
V gene: TRBV10-2
D gene: -
clone size: -

CDR3 protein: CASRPQGVSSYNEQFF
CDR3 DNA: TGTGCCAGCAGACCACAGGGGGTAAGCTCCTACAATGAGCAGTTCTTC
J gene: TRBJ2-1
V gene: TRBV7-2
D gene: TRBD1
clone size: -

CDR3 protein: CASRNLQGGGYTF
CDR3 DNA: TGTGCCAGCAGAAACCTCCAGGGGGGTGGCTACACCTTC
J gene: TRBJ1-2
V gene: TRBV27
D gene: TRBD1
clone size: -

CDR3 protein: CASSLGQGRSGNTIYF
CDR3 DNA: TGTGCCAGCAGCTTGGGACAGGGTCGCTCTGGAAACACCATATATTTT
J gene: TRBJ1-3
V gene: TRBV5-4
D gene: TRBD1
clone size: -